Sequencing of this T cell receptor beta chain was carried out in a study of T-cell reconstitution after alpha-beta-depleted transplantation in children (dated by TCRdb to the mid-2010s). With respect to the entire study: Using TCR repertoire profiling, the study quantitatively followed how T-cell immune reconstitution unfolded in children after TCRalphabeta/CD19-depleted allogeneic hematopoietic cell transplantation.

The CDR3 holds 15 amino acids from the cysteine to the phenylalanine. CDR3 DNA only is kept here, 45 bases in frame from base 1. Trimming takes 5 bases from V and 2 bases from J, and the germline ends sit 15 bases apart. CDR1 is given as SEHNR and CDR2 as FQNEAQ, both from the germline V gene (reference sequence). Library preparation used PCR. The data were produced on an Illumina HiSeq 2500. Molecular barcoding was employed in the preparation of TCR libraries, with unique molecular identifiers being used to normalize TCRbeta repertoire quantification. TCRdb reran the public reads through fastp at Q25 and MiXCR, keeping productive beta chains. Under each unique CDR3 protein, matching rows form one entry showing the most common genes and DNA. Recorded for this sample are almost 500,000 distinct CDR3 sequences; 9.5% to 15% of them occurred a single time. The leading ten clones occupy about 5% of the sample.

A note on this clonotype: The antigen it binds to is not known. The sample holds no much larger clone one base away, and base qualities are not on file.

This receptor chain uses TRBV7-9 and TRBJ2-5; the best D guess is TRBD2, with 6 bases matching. This sequence originates from a human donor who donated a stem cell graft to a child with combined immunodeficiency. The input for sequencing was PBMCs from the stem cell graft donor, taken from the stem cell graft. The sequenced DNA: TGTGCCAGCAGCATGTCAACCGGAGGGCAAGAGACCCAGTACTTC. Its coded protein is CASSMSTGGQETQYF.